The 14 T cell receptor beta chains given below trace back to one sample, sequenced in a study of regulatory T cells in long-lasting Graves disease. TCR beta libraries were built with iRepertoire HTBI primers and Arm-PCR of CDR3 regions. TCRdb fed the multiplex PCR reads into MiXCR, producing one record per CDR3 protein. This table holds a few hundred thousand distinct CDR3 sequences, about 16% found once. Time point in this sample: newly diagnosed GD, antithyroid drugs for less than 3 months. RNA from PBMCs was the source of the TCR library. This sample also appeared in a second study, on T cells in Graves' hyperthyroidism and ophthalmopathy.

The sample was peripheral blood mononuclear cells (PBMCs), taken at new diagnosis, from a patient treated with antithyroid drugs. The source of these receptors is a woman under 30 with Graves disease.

This clonotype was observed a few times. A much larger clone differs from this one at a single base, so this may be a read error. The chain combines TRBV12-3 or TRBV12-4 with TRBJ2-1; 7 bases fit TRBD1. There are 16 residues in the CDR3. V shed 4 bases, J shed 4 bases, and the junction held 10 bases outside the gene matches. The CDR3 loop reads CASSSAQGERYNEQFF. DNA of the CDR3: TGTGCCAGCAGTTCAGCGCAGGGGGAACGATACAATGAGCAGTTCTTC.

This chain joins TRBV6-2 or TRBV6-3 and TRBJ1-3; D uncertain. The CDR3 contains 16 residues. CDR1 and CDR2 from the germline V gene are MNHEY and SVGEGT. Deletions cut 3 bases from V and 2 bases from J, with 14 bases between. The CDR3 DNA is TGTGCCAGCAGTTATGGGCACGACTTAACTGGAAACACCATATATTTT. Translated: CASSYGHDLTGNTIYF.

This clonotype was recorded many times. The chain is built from TRBV5-1 and TRBJ2-7; no firm D call. Trimming pared 0 bases from V and 0 bases from J, leaving 7 bases between. CDR3 length: 14 residues. Germline CDR1 and CDR2: SGHRS and YFSETQ. The DNA for the CDR3 is TGCGCCAGCAGCTTGGCCGGAAGCTCCTACGAGCAGTACTTC. Protein sequence: CASSLAGSSYEQYF.

There are many counts of this clonotype. The chain couples TRBV20-1 to TRBJ2-1; possible D gene TRBD1, 6 bases. The CDR3 runs 16 residues. Trimming pared 0 bases from V and 6 bases from J, leaving 18 bases between. Germline loops: CDR1 DFQATT, CDR2 SNEGSKA (reference sequence). CDR3 bases: TGCAGTGCTAGAGATCACGGCAGGGGATGGGGCAATGAGCAGTTCTTC. This translates into CSARDHGRGWGNEQFF.

This clonotype was detected ten times or more. V and J are TRBV28 and TRBJ2-7; 11 nucleotides align to TRBD2. The CDR3 sequence is 15 residues long. Germline values: CDR1 MDHEN, CDR2 SYDVKM. The V and J ends lost 6 bases and 4 bases, in that order; junction bases with no gene match: 8. The CDR3 DNA follows: TGTGCCAGCAGCTTGGACCCTAGCGGGAGGTACGAGCAGTACTTC. Its protein product is CASSLDPSGRYEQYF.

This clonotype was detected ten times or more. The CDR3 DNA follows: TGTGCCAGCAGTAACCGGGACACCTTAAATTCACCCCTCCACTTT. Encoded protein: CASSNRDTLNSPLHF. This chain uses TRBV28 with TRBJ1-6, with a weak D call TRBD1 (6 bases). The V gene's germline CDR1 is MDHEN and CDR2 SYDVKM. Trimming left V 5 bases short and J 7 bases short, with 15 bases between. The CDR3 has 15 residues.

This clonotype was detected many times. The V and J genes are TRBV5-1 and TRBJ2-7; possibly TRBD1 for D (6 bases). Germline CDR1 SGHRS, CDR2 YFSETQ. This CDR3 spans 14 amino acids. V was trimmed by 4 bases and J by 2 bases, leaving 13 bases between them. The CDR3 coding sequence is TGCGCCAGCAGCAGGACTGAGGGGGCCTACGAGCAGTACTTC. Protein product: CASSRTEGAYEQYF.

V is TRBV27 and J is TRBJ2-7; TRBD2 aligns across 9 bases. The CDR3 is made up of 13 amino acids. The germline gives CDR1 MNHEY, CDR2 SMNVEV (reference sequence). Trimming removed 4 bases from V and 4 bases from J; junction bases left unmatched: 2. Here the CDR3 reads CASSSSGIYEQYF. For the CDR3, the DNA is TGTGCCAGCAGTTCTAGCGGGATTTACGAGCAGTACTTC.

A note on this clonotype: A much larger clone is a single base away; this may be a read error. This chain connects TRBV6-2 or TRBV6-3 to TRBJ1-1, with a possible D match to TRBD1 (6 bases). The V end lost 1 base, the J end lost 4 bases, and 22 bases lay between the germline ends. The CDR3 runs to 18 residues. Germline loops: CDR1 MNHEY, CDR2 SVGEGT. CDR3 nucleotides: TGTGCCAGCAGTTACTTCCAGGGGCCGGGAGGGACGCTCACTGAAGCTTTCTTT. This encodes CASSYFQGPGGTLTEAFF.

As concerns this clonotype: A much more abundant neighbour one base away suggests this may be a read error. This chain links TRBV5-1 with TRBJ2-3; D is undetermined. The V gene's germline CDR1 is SGHRS and CDR2 YFSETQ. With 1 base removed from V and 2 bases from J, the gap between germline ends came to 14 bases. CDR3 length: 16 residues. CDR3 region: CASSLSVRSDTDTQYF. CDR3 coding DNA: TGCGCCAGCAGCTTGAGTGTCAGGAGCGACACAGATACGCAGTATTTT.

This clonotype occurred many times. The chain recombines TRBV18 with TRBJ2-7; possible D gene TRBD2, 5 bases. The length of the CDR3 is 14 residues. V was pared by 3 bases and J by 4 bases, with 13 bases between. The germline gives CDR1 KGHSH, CDR2 LQKENI. CDR3 nucleotides: TGTGCCAGCTCACCCTTTCAAGGGAGTTACGAGCAGTACTTC. Residues: CASSPFQGSYEQYF.

The V call is TRBV5-4, the J call TRBJ2-1; 11 nucleotides line up with TRBD2. The CDR3 sequence is 18 residues long. Looked up from germline, CDR1 is SGHNT and CDR2 is YYREEE (reference sequence). V trimming: 4 bases; J trimming: 3 bases; junction bases outside the gene matches: 12. CDR3: CASSNLPGTSGFYNEQFF. CDR3 sequence (DNA): TGTGCCAGCAGCAACCTCCCCGGGACTAGCGGATTCTACAATGAGCAGTTCTTC.

This clonotype was observed a few times. This chain joins TRBV7-3 and TRBJ1-6; a weak D match, TRBD1 (6 bases). Germline loops: CDR1 SGHTA, CDR2 FQGTGA. Trimming shortened V by 4 bases and J by 6 bases, and 13 bases separated the two germline ends. The CDR3 sequence is 15 residues long. The DNA for the CDR3 is TGTGCCAGCAGCTCCGGGGACATTTTTAATTCACCCCTCCACTTT. It codes for CASSSGDIFNSPLHF.

As for this clonotype: A much larger clone lies a single base off, so this may be a read error. V gene TRBV7-3 combines with J gene TRBJ2-2; D is perhaps TRBD2 (6 bases). Germline CDR1 SGHTA, CDR2 FQGTGA. The CDR3 has 16 residues. The V and J ends lost 1 base and 2 bases respectively, with 11 bases between them. The chain's CDR3 is CASSLKASDNTGELFF. The CDR3 region has the DNA TGTGCCAGCAGCTTAAAGGCTAGCGATAACACCGGGGAGCTGTTTTTT. Complete variable domain (other parts from reference TRBV7-3 and TRBJ2-2): GAGVSQTPSNKVTEKGKYVELRCDPISGHTALYWYRQSLGQGPEFLIYFQGTGAADDSGLPNDRFFAVRPEGSVSTLKIQRTERGDSAVYLCASSLKASDNTGELFFGEGSRLTVL.